These 27 T cell receptor beta chains were all obtained from the same sample, sequenced in a study of cytomegalovirus exposure and HLA in healthy donors. PCR employed 60 Vbeta and 13 Jbeta primers. This table comes from immunoSEQ multiplex PCR, and its TCRdb copy is limited to in-frame clones, with some not included. Of over 90,000 clones listed, 65% to 85% are singletons. The sample was PBMCs. The receptors were sampled from a middle-aged man in good health and CMV-seropositive.

The chain joins TRBV6-1 to TRBJ1-4; D is unclear. Looked up from germline, CDR1 is MNHNS and CDR2 is SASEGT. This CDR3 spans 17 amino acids. V lost 3 bases and J 8 bases, leaving 22 bases between the germline ends. CDR3 sequence (DNA): TGTGCCAGCAGTGAGGCCCTTGGTCGGGTATCTGGGGAAAAACTGTTTTTT. Translated, it gives CASSEALGRVSGEKLFF.

This clone was found a few times. The CDR3 spells CASSQDFTATNSPLHF. CDR3 coding DNA: TGTGCCAGCAGCCAAGATTTCACAGCCACTAATTCACCCCTCCACTTT. This rearrangement joins TRBV4-2 to TRBJ1-6; D is unclear. V was trimmed by 0 bases and J by 6 bases, leaving 12 bases between them. The CDR3 runs to 16 residues. Germline V gene lookup returns CDR1 LGHNA and CDR2 YNFKEQ.

The CDR3 region has the DNA TGCGCCAGCAGCCCCGGGACAGGACCTATAGCTGGAGGGGCCAACGTCCTGACTTTC. Translation gives CASSPGTGPIAGGANVLTF. The V call is TRBV5-1, the J call TRBJ2-6; 8 bases are shared with TRBD1. Trimming at V came to 4 bases and at J to 4 bases, leaving 16 bases not matched to a gene. Germline lookup yields CDR1 SGHRS and CDR2 YFSETQ. This CDR3 spans 19 amino acids.

This clone was found once. The rearrangement joins TRBV5-8 to TRBJ2-3; TRBD1 agrees at 11 bases. V lost 1 base, J lost 2 bases, and 3 bases stayed unmatched. CDR3 length: 16 amino acids. Germline CDR1 is SGHTS and CDR2 is YDEGEE. In DNA, the CDR3 is TGTGCCAGCAGCTTGTTAGGACAGGGGGCCACAGATACGCAGTATTTT. This sequence encodes CASSLLGQGATDTQYF.

The gene calls are TRBV15 and TRBJ1-2; 7 nucleotides match TRBD1. This CDR3 region has 15 residues. Germline V CDR1 and CDR2: LNHNV, YYDKDF (reference sequence). V dropped 9 bases and J dropped 0; count of bases not matched to a gene: 10. This chain's CDR3 is CATHRGGGSNYGYTF. The CDR3 DNA reads TGTGCCACTCACAGGGGTGGAGGTTCTAACTATGGCTACACCTTC.

The V and J genes are TRBV5-6 and TRBJ2-1, with 7 bases that match TRBD2. V gave up 3 bases and J gave up 1 base; unmatched junction bases: 1. Germline assignment: CDR1 SGHDT and CDR2 YYEEEE. The CDR3 runs to 14 residues. In DNA form, the CDR3 reads TGTGCCAGCAGCTCACTAGCGTCCTACAATGAGCAGTTCTTC. Translating it yields CASSSLASYNEQFF.

In regard to this clone: A read error may account for a junction end that differs from germline. This sequence joins TRBV15 and TRBJ2-7; weak D call: TRBD2 (5 bases). This CDR3 is built from 15 residues. Germline V gives CDR1 LNHNV, CDR2 YYDKDF (reference sequence). The CDR3 region is CATSRDRTGTYEQYF. The DNA for the CDR3 is TGTGCCACCAGCCGAGATAGGACGGGAACCTACGAGCAGTACTTC.

The genes are TRBV7-2 and TRBJ2-5, with D possibly TRBD2 on 7 matching bases. Germline CDR1 is SGHTA and CDR2 is FQGNSA. The CDR3 is 15 residues long. Deletions cut 1 base from V and 9 bases from J, with 18 bases between. CDR3 sequence reads: CASSLVGGGSRAQYF. The CDR3 DNA reads TGTGCCAGCAGCTTAGTAGGGGGGGGTAGTAGGGCCCAGTACTTC.

The chain uses TRBV28 and TRBJ1-1; tentatively, D is TRBD1 (5 bases). V gave up 6 bases and J gave up 4 bases, with 15 bases separating them. The CDR3 loop spans 14 amino acids. Germline assignment: CDR1 MDHEN and CDR2 SYDVKM. The CDR3 here is CASSPAGPLTEAFF. CDR3 nucleotide sequence: TGTGCCAGCAGCCCGGCGGGGCCCCTCACTGAAGCTTTCTTT.

This chain uses TRBV29-1 with TRBJ2-7; 10 nucleotides align to TRBD1. CDR3 length equals 13 residues. Germline loops: CDR1 SQVTM, CDR2 ANQGSEA. The trim removed 3 bases at V and 6 bases at J, leaving 5 bases unmatched. CDR3 residues: CSVERQGAGEQYF. The CDR3 bases are TGCAGCGTTGAGCGACAGGGGGCCGGCGAGCAGTACTTC.

The chain recombines TRBV5-1 with TRBJ1-4; 11 nucleotides line up with TRBD1. Germline CDR1 SGHRS, CDR2 YFSETQ. The CDR3 runs to 15 residues. V lost 3 bases and J lost 7; bases outside the gene matches: 5. The CDR3 region has the DNA TGCGCCAGCAGCTGGACAGGGGGCGAGGGTGAAAAACTGTTTTTT. Its translation: CASSWTGGEGEKLFF.

The chain couples TRBV6-1 to TRBJ1-3; D gene ambiguous. The CDR3 extends over 13 amino acids. The ends were cut back, 4 bases at V and 2 bases at J, with 6 bases in the middle. Germline CDR1 and CDR2: MNHNS and SASEGT. The CDR3 here is CASSVEAGNTIYF. CDR3 nucleotides: TGTGCCAGCAGTGTAGAAGCTGGAAACACCATATATTTT.

The chain combines TRBV6-5 with TRBJ2-5; perhaps TRBD1 as D (6 bases). The J call may be faulty, since TRBJ2-7 better matches the DNA end. The germline CDR1 and CDR2 sequences are MNHEY and SVGAGI. The CDR3 loop spans 12 amino acids. In DNA form, the CDR3 reads TGTGCCAGCAGTGAGACAGGCCACGAGCAGTACTTC. It translates to CASSETGHEQYF.

The gene calls are TRBV12-5 and TRBJ2-6; D unclear. Germline CDR1 LGHNT, CDR2 FRNRAP. Deletions cut 6 bases from V and 1 base from J, with 4 bases between. CDR3 length: 13 amino acids. CDR3 bases: TGTGCTAGTGGACTATCTGGGGCCAACGTCCTGACTTTC. Protein sequence: CASGLSGANVLTF.

This rearrangement joins TRBV10-3 to TRBJ2-2; maybe TRBD1 (5 bases). The CDR3 totals 15 residues. V was cut by 0 bases and J by 6 bases, with 11 bases left in between. Looked up from germline, CDR1 is ENHRY and CDR2 is SYGVKD. This chain's CDR3 is CAISESRQGPGELFF. The CDR3 DNA reads as TGTGCCATCAGTGAGTCGAGGCAGGGTCCCGGGGAGCTGTTTTTT.

The rearrangement links TRBV19 to TRBJ2-2; TRBD1 matches 9 bases. Germline values: CDR1 LNHDA, CDR2 SQIVND (reference sequence). This CDR3 region has 15 residues. The V and J ends lost 7 bases and 6 bases, in that order; junction bases with no gene match: 9. The CDR3 loop is CASTSRDRVPGELFF. The CDR3 DNA reads as TGTGCCAGTACCTCCCGGGACAGGGTGCCCGGGGAGCTGTTTTTT. The full variable domain, completed using reference TRBV19 and TRBJ2-2, is DGGITQSPKYLFRKEGQNVTLSCEQNLNHDAMYWYRQDPGQGLRLIYYSQIVNDFQKGDIAEGYSVSREKKESFPLTVTSAQKNPTAFYLCASTSRDRVPGELFFGEGSRLTVL.

The gene calls are TRBV7-3 and TRBJ2-1, with 7 bases that match TRBD1. The V segment lost 2 bases and the J segment 16 bases; nucleotides outside the gene matches: 14. The CDR3 has 14 residues. Germline CDR1 and CDR2: SGHTA and FQGTGA. Here the CDR3 reads CASSLDSGTDRQFF. The CDR3 region has the DNA TGTGCCAGCAGCTTAGACTCTGGGACAGACCGGCAATTCTTC.

The gene calls are TRBV15 and TRBJ1-4; no clear D. The CDR3 is made up of 12 amino acids. The germline V gene encodes CDR1 LNHNV and CDR2 YYDKDF (reference sequence). V dropped 5 bases and J dropped 13 bases, with 14 bases sitting between them. DNA for the CDR3: TGTGCCACCAGCCCTAGAGGCGGGATACTGTTTTTT. Its translation is CATSPRGGILFF.

This clone was seen only a few times. The CDR3 reads CASSLTSGRASKTQYF. Here the CDR3 DNA reads TGTGCCAGCAGCCTAACTAGCGGGAGGGCCTCTAAGACCCAGTACTTC. This chain links TRBV28 with TRBJ2-5; 13 positions agree with TRBD2. The germline V gene has CDR1 MDHEN and CDR2 SYDVKM. The CDR3 is 16 residues long. With 6 bases clipped from V and 6 bases from J, the junction kept 10 bases outside the gene matches. Based on the CDR3 plus reference TRBV28 and TRBJ2-5, the full variable domain is DVKVTQSSRYLVKRTGEKVFLECVQDMDHENMFWYRQDPGLGLRLIYFSYDVKMKEKGDIPEGYSVSREKKERFSLILESASTNQTSMYLCASSLTSGRASKTQYFGPGTRLLVL.

V and J are TRBV7-6 and TRBJ2-5, with D perhaps TRBD2 (6 bases). The J call may be wrong; the DNA end is better matched by TRBJ2-7. The CDR3 is made up of 18 amino acids. The germline gives CDR1 SGHVS, CDR2 FNYEAQ. CDR3 sequence (DNA): TGTGCCAGCATCCACATCTGGGGGGAGCCGCGGGGCTCCTACGAGCAGTACTTC. Protein sequence: CASIHIWGEPRGSYEQYF.

Notes on this clone: This same CDR3 is encoded by further DNA sequences in the sample. The chain combines TRBV14 with TRBJ2-1, with 13 nucleotides matching TRBD2. J gave up 6 bases and V 4 bases, and 9 bases lay outside the gene matches. Germline V gives CDR1 SGHDN, CDR2 FVKESK. The CDR3 is made up of 17 amino acids. The CDR3 spells CASSPLTSGRLSNEQFF. CDR3 DNA sequence: TGTGCCAGCAGCCCACTGACTAGCGGGAGGTTATCCAATGAGCAGTTCTTC.

This rearrangement joins TRBV7-3 to TRBJ2-5, with D uncertain. Trimming left V 5 bases short and J 0 bases short, with 7 bases between. The CDR3 has 13 residues. Germline V lookup: CDR1 SGHTA, CDR2 FQGTGA. The CDR3 coding sequence is TGTGCCAGCAGCCCATCTAACCAAGAGACCCAGTACTTC. Protein sequence: CASSPSNQETQYF.

In this sample, this clone turned up a few times. This sequence joins TRBV9 and TRBJ2-1; tentative D call: TRBD2 (6 bases). Germline V CDR1 and CDR2: SGDLS, YYNGEE. The ends were cut back, 0 bases at V and 4 bases at J, with 8 bases in the middle. The CDR3 runs to 14 residues. CDR3 sequence (DNA): TGTGCCAGCAGCGTAGCGGGGGATTACAATGAGCAGTTCTTC. As protein: CASSVAGDYNEQFF.

The J gene is TRBJ2-7, the V gene TRBV28; 9 bases align to TRBD1. J gave up 7 bases and V 6 bases, and 16 bases lay outside the gene matches. This CDR3 region has 16 residues. Looked up from germline, CDR1 is MDHEN and CDR2 is SYDVKM. The CDR3 sequence: CASSPSGTGNSREQYF. CDR3 nucleotide sequence: TGTGCCAGCAGCCCATCTGGGACAGGGAACTCGAGGGAGCAGTACTTC.

The rearrangement joins TRBV7-2 to TRBJ2-1; D possibly corresponds to TRBD2 (5 bases). Trimming left V 6 bases short and J 1 base short, with 13 bases between. Germline lookup yields CDR1 SGHTA and CDR2 FQGNSA. The CDR3 is made up of 15 amino acids. The CDR3 reads CASSNQRLSYNEQFF. The CDR3 nucleotides read TGTGCCAGCAGTAACCAGCGGTTATCCTACAATGAGCAGTTCTTC.

Details on this clone: One end of the junction is discordant with germline, which a read error may explain. CDR3 DNA sequence: TGCGCCAGCAGCGCCAACAGTGGGGGGGCCAACGGCCTGACTTTC. It encodes CASSANSGGANGLTF. The chain links TRBV5-1 to TRBJ2-6; D is perhaps TRBD2 (7 bases). The CDR3 covers 15 residues. Germline V gene data show CDR1 as SGHRS and CDR2 as YFSETQ. Variable domain in full (rest from reference TRBV5-1 and TRBJ2-6): KAGVTQTPRYLIKTRGQQVTLSCSPISGHRSVSWYQQTPGQGLQFLFEYFSETQRNKGNFPGRFSGRQFSNSRSEMNVSTLELGDSALYLCASSANSGGANGLTFGAGSRLTVL.

This CDR3 is CASSPTATPNTEAFF. Here the CDR3 DNA reads TGTGCCAGCAGCCCGACAGCGACTCCGAACACTGAAGCTTTCTTT. The chain links TRBV7-9 to TRBJ1-1, with a tentative D call TRBD1 (5 bases). V was trimmed by 5 bases and J by 1 base, leaving 14 bases between them. Germline lookup yields CDR1 SEHNR and CDR2 FQNEAQ (reference sequence). The CDR3 contains 15 residues. Filled out from reference TRBV7-9 and TRBJ1-1, the complete variable domain reads DTGVSQNPRHKITKRGQNVTFRCDPISEHNRLYWYRQTLGQGPEFLTYFQNEAQLEKSRLLSDRFSAERPKGSFSTLEIQRTEQGDSAMYLCASSPTATPNTEAFFGQGTRLTVV.